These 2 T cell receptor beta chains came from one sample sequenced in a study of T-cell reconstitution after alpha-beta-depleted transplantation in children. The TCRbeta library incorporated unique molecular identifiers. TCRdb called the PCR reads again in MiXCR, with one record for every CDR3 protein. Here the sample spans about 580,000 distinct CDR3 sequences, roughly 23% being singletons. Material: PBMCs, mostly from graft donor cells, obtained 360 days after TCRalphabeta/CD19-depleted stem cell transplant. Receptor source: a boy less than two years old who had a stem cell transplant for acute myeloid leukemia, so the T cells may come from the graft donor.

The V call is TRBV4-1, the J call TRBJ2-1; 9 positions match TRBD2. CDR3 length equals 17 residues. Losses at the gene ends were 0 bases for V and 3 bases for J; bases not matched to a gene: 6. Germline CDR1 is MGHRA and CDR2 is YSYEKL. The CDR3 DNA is TGCGCCAGCAGCCAAGATCCACTAGCGGGCCACTACAATGAGCAGTTCTTC. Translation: CASSQDPLAGHYNEQFF.

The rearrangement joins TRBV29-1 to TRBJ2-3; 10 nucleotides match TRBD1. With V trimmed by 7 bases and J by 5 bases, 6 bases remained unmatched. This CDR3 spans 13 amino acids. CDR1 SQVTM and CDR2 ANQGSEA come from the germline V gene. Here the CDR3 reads CSAGTGEGDTQYF. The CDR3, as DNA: TGCAGCGCCGGGACAGGGGAAGGAGATACGCAGTATTTT.